A selection of T cell receptor beta chains follows, all from one sample in a study of cytomegalovirus exposure and HLA in healthy donors. Profiling relied on immunoSEQ multiplex PCR, and the TCRdb table lists in-frame clones only, not all of them. In the table there are about 220,000 clones, approximately 90% of which are singletons. The sample consisted of PBMCs. Every receptor here comes from a woman aged 18-30 years in good health and CMV-seronegative. Both conserved end residues are part of each CDR3. Fields, in order: V gene, clone size, CDR3 length, J gene, CDR3 protein. Expanded clones are given a class, and other clones once, few, many or no size at all.

>TRBV7-8|.|17|TRBJ1-3
CASARLPGQASGNTIYF
>TRBV19|.|14|TRBJ1-1
CASSIPTGGTEAFF
>TRBV30|.|13|TRBJ2-5
CAWRGLYQETQYF
>TRBV19|.|14|TRBJ1-4
CASSYRATNEKLFF
>TRBV15|.|15|TRBJ1-1
CATGTGRTHGTEAFF
>TRBV19|.|16|TRBJ1-3
CATGMRQGGSGNTIYF
>TRBV29-1|.|13|TRBJ2-7
CSVATQPGDEQYF
>TRBV30|.|17|TRBJ2-3
CAWIEGLRTSGTDTQYF
>TRBV30|.|15|TRBJ1-3
CAWSGGRGSGNTIYF
>TRBV7-9|.|14|TRBJ1-1
CASSFLGHIAEAFF
>TRBV27|.|16|TRBJ1-5
CASSLSGGQGGQPQHF
>TRBV9|.|16|TRBJ2-3
CASSVGTRDRTDTQYF
>TRBV5-6|.|15|TRBJ1-3
CASSFGRGPGNTIYF
>TRBV19|.|14|TRBJ1-1
CASSSRQGGTEAFF
>TRBV10-3|.|15|TRBJ1-4
CAIKADGATNEKLFF
>TRBV7-6|.|15|TRBJ1-2
CASSLVPEIGGGYTF
>TRBV2|.|14|TRBJ2-3
CASLAGGLGDTQYF
>TRBV7-6|.|16|TRBJ1-4
CASSLVGRTGDEKLFF
>TRBV10-3|.|14|TRBJ1-5
CAITADRSNQPQHF
>TRBV12-5|.|18|TRBJ2-5
CASGLRFWDRLYQETQYF
>TRBV19|.|16|TRBJ1-5
CASSYGQLELNQPQHF
>TRBV4-1|.|15|TRBJ2-3
CASSQVGGSADTQYF
>TRBV28|.|12|TRBJ2-1
CASRQGVNEQFF
>TRBV2|.|13|TRBJ2-7
CASSADSDYEQYF
>TRBV7-6|.|13|TRBJ1-6
CASSWTGLSPLHF
>TRBV5-1|.|14|TRBJ1-3
CASSLGTAGNTIYF
>TRBV30|.|13|TRBJ1-3
CAWSRGQGATIYF
>TRBV29-1|once|13|TRBJ2-2
CSVGVANTGELFF
>TRBV14|.|15|TRBJ1-2
CASSQEVHSDYGYTF
>TRBV4-1|once|14|TRBJ2-5
CASSPRDSLLAQYF
>TRBV2|.|12|TRBJ2-3
CASSRQRDTQYF
>TRBV15|.|15|TRBJ1-3
CATSFQQGAGNTIYF
>TRBV27|.|17|TRBJ1-2
CASSFGAYRTENYGYTF
>TRBV2|.|15|TRBJ2-1
CASSEQGLAFNEQFF
>TRBV6-1|.|17|TRBJ1-5
CASSGGQGRIGNQPQHF
>TRBV6-6|.|16|TRBJ2-3
CASSYRTGSGTDTQYF
>TRBV29-1|.|12|TRBJ2-7
CSGGRGAYEQYF
>TRBV6-1|.|17|TRBJ1-5
CASSEEIWHRGNQPQHF
>TRBV5-1|.|14|TRBJ2-1
CASAGTGMFNEQFF
>TRBV5-1|.|16|TRBJ2-1
CASSSGLAGDSGEQFF
>TRBV2|.|17|TRBJ2-3
CASSESVLAGQVDTQYF
>TRBV10-3|.|14|TRBJ2-7
CAISGGTGDVEQYF
>TRBV11-2|.|13|TRBJ1-1
CASSLGQGALAFF
>TRBV5-1|.|15|TRBJ1-4
CASSFRGTTNEKLFF
>TRBV5-1|.|14|TRBJ2-7
CASSFRDRGHEQYF
>TRBV4-1|.|15|TRBJ1-2
CASSLNSQGNYGYTF